This is a list of T cell receptor beta chains from one sample in a study of blood T cell repertoires in COVID-19. The table came from immunoSEQ multiplex PCR; TCRdb's copy has only in-frame clones and leaves some out. Of 290,000 or so clones detected, around nine tenths appear once; the ten largest clones hold about 2.6%. Sequencing input: PBMCs or T cells enriched from blood (not recorded which). All receptors come from a woman aged 18-29 years who had recovered from COVID-19. Both conserved end residues are part of each CDR3. A D gene is named only where the DNA matches it firmly. Rows give clone size only sometimes, using once, few, many, or a class for an expanded clone.

D: TRBD1; V: TRBV2; length: 14; size: .; J: TRBJ1-4; CDR3: CASSGDRGREKLFF; DNA: TGTGCCAGCAGTGGGGACAGGGGGCGTGAAAAACTGTTTTTT
D: .; V: TRBV2; length: 14; size: .; J: TRBJ2-1; CDR3: CASSVFAADNEQFF; DNA: TGTGCCAGCAGTGTGTTCGCGGCAGACAATGAGCAGTTCTTC
D: TRBD2; V: TRBV7-2; length: 18; size: .; J: TRBJ2-3; CDR3: CASSREGTSGGARDTQYF; DNA: TGTGCCAGCAGCAGGGAAGGGACTAGCGGGGGGGCAAGAGATACGCAGTATTTT
D: .; V: TRBV6-2/TRBV6-3; length: 12; size: .; J: TRBJ2-7; CDR3: CASSWAGYEQYF; DNA: TGTGCCAGCAGTTGGGCAGGCTACGAGCAGTACTTC
D: TRBD1; V: TRBV19; length: 19; size: .; J: TRBJ1-1; CDR3: CASSIGKDRGRVGNTEAFF; DNA: TGTGCCAGTAGTATAGGTAAGGACAGGGGACGGGTGGGGAACACTGAAGCTTTCTTT
D: TRBD1; V: TRBV3-1/TRBV3-2; length: 17; size: .; J: TRBJ2-1; CDR3: CASSQGRQGVAYNEQFF; DNA: TGTGCCAGCAGCCAAGGCCGACAGGGGGTGGCCTACAATGAGCAGTTCTTC
D: TRBD2; V: TRBV4-2; length: 15; size: .; J: TRBJ2-3; CDR3: CASSQEAGDSDTQYF; DNA: TGTGCCAGCAGCCAGGAAGCGGGAGACTCAGATACGCAGTATTTT
D: .; V: TRBV2; length: 14; size: .; J: TRBJ1-3; CDR3: CASTGHDIWYTIYF; DNA: TGTGCCAGCACCGGACATGATATATGGTACACCATATATTTT
D: .; V: TRBV7-9; length: 13; size: .; J: TRBJ2-7; CDR3: CASDPGRGYEQYF; DNA: TGTGCCAGCGACCCGGGTCGGGGCTACGAGCAGTACTTC
D: .; V: TRBV5-1; length: 14; size: .; J: TRBJ2-3; CDR3: CASSLAVSTDTQYF; DNA: TGCGCCAGCAGCTTGGCCGTTAGCACAGATACGCAGTATTTT
D: TRBD1; V: TRBV28; length: 14; size: .; J: TRBJ1-4; CDR3: CASRLTGSNEKLFF; DNA: TGTGCCAGCAGGTTGACAGGGTCTAATGAAAAACTGTTTTTT
D: .; V: TRBV6-5; length: 14; size: .; J: TRBJ1-2; CDR3: CASSQNRGSYGYTF; DNA: TGTGCCAGCAGTCAGAACCGAGGGAGCTATGGCTACACCTTC
D: TRBD1; V: TRBV7-6; length: 17; size: .; J: TRBJ2-7; CDR3: CASSLVFPGQANYEQYF; DNA: TGTGCCAGCAGCTTAGTTTTCCCGGGACAGGCGAACTACGAGCAGTACTTC
D: TRBD2; V: TRBV28; length: 17; size: .; J: TRBJ2-5; CDR3: CASSLLAGGPPYATQYF; DNA: TGTGCCAGCAGTTTACTAGCGGGAGGGCCGCCGTATGCGACCCAGTACTTC
D: TRBD1; V: TRBV2; length: 16; size: .; J: TRBJ2-7; CDR3: CASTIIPGTGLYEQYF; DNA: TGTGCCAGCACTATCATCCCCGGGACAGGGCTATACGAGCAGTACTTC
D: .; V: TRBV7-8; length: 14; size: once; J: TRBJ1-1; CDR3: CASSLYRGKNGAFF; DNA: TGTGCCAGCAGCTTATATAGGGGGAAAAATGGAGCTTTCTTT
D: .; V: TRBV30; length: 12; size: .; J: TRBJ1-6; CDR3: CAWRGGISPLHF; DNA: TGTGCCTGGAGGGGAGGGATTTCACCCCTCCACTTT
D: .; V: TRBV5-5; length: 17; size: .; J: TRBJ2-1; CDR3: CASSLNFGGVPYNEQFF; DNA: TGTGCCAGCAGCTTGAATTTCGGAGGGGTACCGTACAATGAGCAGTTCTTC
D: TRBD1; V: TRBV28; length: 15; size: .; J: TRBJ1-5; CDR3: CASSPGTVSNQPQHF; DNA: TGTGCCAGCAGCCCCGGGACAGTTAGCAATCAGCCCCAGCATTTT
D: .; V: TRBV6-1; length: 19; size: .; J: TRBJ2-5; CDR3: CASSDLVFRRAWTQETQYF; DNA: TGTGCCAGCAGTGATCTGGTTTTTCGGAGGGCCTGGACCCAAGAGACCCAGTACTTC
D: .; V: TRBV14; length: 16; size: .; J: TRBJ1-6; CDR3: CASSQDRARGNSPLHF; DNA: TGTGCCAGCAGCCAAGATAGGGCCAGAGGGAATTCACCCCTCCACTTT
D: TRBD1; V: TRBV12-3/TRBV12-4; length: 13; size: few; J: TRBJ1-1; CDR3: CASSYRGRTEAFF; DNA: TGTGCCAGCAGCTACAGGGGTAGGACTGAAGCTTTCTTT
D: TRBD1; V: TRBV27; length: 17; size: .; J: TRBJ2-7; CDR3: CASSSPHFRDRGYEQYF; DNA: TGTGCCAGCAGTTCCCCTCATTTCCGGGACAGGGGCTACGAGCAGTACTTC